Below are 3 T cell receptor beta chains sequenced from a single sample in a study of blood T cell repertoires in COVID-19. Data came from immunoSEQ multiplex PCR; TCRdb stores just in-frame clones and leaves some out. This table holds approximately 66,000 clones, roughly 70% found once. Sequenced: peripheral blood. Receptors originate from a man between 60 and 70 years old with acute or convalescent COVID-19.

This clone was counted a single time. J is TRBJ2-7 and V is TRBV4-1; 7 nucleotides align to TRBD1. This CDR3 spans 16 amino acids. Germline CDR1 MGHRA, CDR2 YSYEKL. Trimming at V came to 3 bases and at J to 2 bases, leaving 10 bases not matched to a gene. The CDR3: CASSQGQSGNTYEQYF. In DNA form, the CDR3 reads TGCGCCAGCAGCCAGGGACAGTCGGGGAATACCTACGAGCAGTACTTC.

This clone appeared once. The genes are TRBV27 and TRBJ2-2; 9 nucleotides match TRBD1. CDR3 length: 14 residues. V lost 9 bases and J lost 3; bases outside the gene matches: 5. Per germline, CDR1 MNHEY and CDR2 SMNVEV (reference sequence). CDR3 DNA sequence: TGTGCCAGTTGGACAGGGGCCTACACCGGGGAGCTGTTTTTT. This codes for CASWTGAYTGELFF.

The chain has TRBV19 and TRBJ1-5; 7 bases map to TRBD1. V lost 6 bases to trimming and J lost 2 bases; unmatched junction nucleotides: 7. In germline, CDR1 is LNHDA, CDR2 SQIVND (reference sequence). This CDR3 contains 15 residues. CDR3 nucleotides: TGTGCCAGTAGACAACAGGGGTCGGGCAATCAGCCCCAGCATTTT. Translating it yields CASRQQGSGNQPQHF.